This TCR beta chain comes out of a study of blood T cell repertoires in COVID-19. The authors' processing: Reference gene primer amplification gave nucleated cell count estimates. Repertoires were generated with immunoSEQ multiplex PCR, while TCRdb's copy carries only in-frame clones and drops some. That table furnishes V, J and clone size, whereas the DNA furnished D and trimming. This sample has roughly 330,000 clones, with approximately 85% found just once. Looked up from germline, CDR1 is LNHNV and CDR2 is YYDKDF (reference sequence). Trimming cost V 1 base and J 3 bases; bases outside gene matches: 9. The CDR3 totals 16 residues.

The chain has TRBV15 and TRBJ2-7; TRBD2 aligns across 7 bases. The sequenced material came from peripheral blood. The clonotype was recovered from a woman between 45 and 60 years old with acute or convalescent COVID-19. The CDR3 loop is CATSRGAGEGYYEQYF. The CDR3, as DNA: TGTGCCACCAGCAGAGGGGCCGGGGAGGGGTACTACGAGCAGTACTTC.